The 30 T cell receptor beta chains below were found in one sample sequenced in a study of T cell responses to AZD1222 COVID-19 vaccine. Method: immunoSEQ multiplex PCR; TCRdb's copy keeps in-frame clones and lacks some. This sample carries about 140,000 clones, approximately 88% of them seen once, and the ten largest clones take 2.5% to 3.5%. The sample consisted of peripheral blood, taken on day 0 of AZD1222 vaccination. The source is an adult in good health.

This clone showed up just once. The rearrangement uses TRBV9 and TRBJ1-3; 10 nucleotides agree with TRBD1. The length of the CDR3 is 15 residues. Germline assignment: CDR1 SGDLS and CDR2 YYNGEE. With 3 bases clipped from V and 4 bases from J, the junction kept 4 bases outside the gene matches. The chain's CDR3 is CASSGVTGGGNTIYF. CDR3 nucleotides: TGTGCCAGCAGCGGAGTGACAGGGGGCGGAAACACCATATATTTT.

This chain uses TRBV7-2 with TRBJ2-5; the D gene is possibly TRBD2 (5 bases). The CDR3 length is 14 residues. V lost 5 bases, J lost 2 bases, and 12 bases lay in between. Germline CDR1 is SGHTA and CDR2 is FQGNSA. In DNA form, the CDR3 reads TGTGCCAGCAGCCCGCGTTCGGGACAAGAGACCCAGTACTTC. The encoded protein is CASSPRSGQETQYF.

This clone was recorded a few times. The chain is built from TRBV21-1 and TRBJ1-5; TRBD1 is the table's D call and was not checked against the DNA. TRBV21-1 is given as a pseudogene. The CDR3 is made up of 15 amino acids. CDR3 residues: CASSTGTGGGQPQHF. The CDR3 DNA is TGTGCCAGCAGCACCGGGACAGGGGGCGGTCAGCCCCAGCATTTT.

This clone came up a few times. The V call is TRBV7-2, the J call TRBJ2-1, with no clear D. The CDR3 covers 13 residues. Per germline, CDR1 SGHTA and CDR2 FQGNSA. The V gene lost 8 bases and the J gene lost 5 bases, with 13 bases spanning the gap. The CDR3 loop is CASSGWEDNEQFF. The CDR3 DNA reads TGTGCCAGCTCGGGCTGGGAAGACAATGAGCAGTTCTTC.

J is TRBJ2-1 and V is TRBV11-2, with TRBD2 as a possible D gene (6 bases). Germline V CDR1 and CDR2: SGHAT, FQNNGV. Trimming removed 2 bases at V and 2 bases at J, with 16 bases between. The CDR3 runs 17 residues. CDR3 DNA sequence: TGTGCCAGCAGCTTAAATCCCGCGGGGATCGCCTACAATGAGCAGTTCTTC. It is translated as CASSLNPAGIAYNEQFF.

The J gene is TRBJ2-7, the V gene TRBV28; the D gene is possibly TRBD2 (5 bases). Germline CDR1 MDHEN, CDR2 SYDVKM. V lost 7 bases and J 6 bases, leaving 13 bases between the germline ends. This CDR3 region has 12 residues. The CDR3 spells CASNPGSPEQYF. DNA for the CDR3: TGTGCCAGCAACCCGGGGAGTCCCGAGCAGTACTTC.

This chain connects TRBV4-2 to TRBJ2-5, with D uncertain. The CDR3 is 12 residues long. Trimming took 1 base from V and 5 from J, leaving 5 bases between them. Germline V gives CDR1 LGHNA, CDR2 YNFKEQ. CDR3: CASSQGRETQYF. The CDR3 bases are TGTGCCAGCAGCCAAGGTCGGGAGACCCAGTACTTC.

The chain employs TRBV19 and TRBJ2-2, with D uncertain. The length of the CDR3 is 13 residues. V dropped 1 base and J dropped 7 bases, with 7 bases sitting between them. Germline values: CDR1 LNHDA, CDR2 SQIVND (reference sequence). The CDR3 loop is CASSIAGNGELFF. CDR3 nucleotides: TGTGCCAGTAGTATAGCTGGAAACGGGGAGCTGTTTTTT.

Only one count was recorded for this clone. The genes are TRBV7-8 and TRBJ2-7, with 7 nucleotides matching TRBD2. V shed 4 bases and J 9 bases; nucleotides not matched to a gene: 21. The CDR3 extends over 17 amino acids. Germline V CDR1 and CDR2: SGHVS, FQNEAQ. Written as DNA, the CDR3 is TGTGCCAGCAGCTCGAAGCGGCTAGCGGACAACTTTTGGGGGCAGTACTTC. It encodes CASSSKRLADNFWGQYF.

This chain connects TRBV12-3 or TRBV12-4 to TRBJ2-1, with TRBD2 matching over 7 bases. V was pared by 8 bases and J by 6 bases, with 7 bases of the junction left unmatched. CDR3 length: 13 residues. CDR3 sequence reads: CASSPGGTNEQFF. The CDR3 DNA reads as TGTGCCAGCTCTCCCGGGGGGACCAATGAGCAGTTCTTC.

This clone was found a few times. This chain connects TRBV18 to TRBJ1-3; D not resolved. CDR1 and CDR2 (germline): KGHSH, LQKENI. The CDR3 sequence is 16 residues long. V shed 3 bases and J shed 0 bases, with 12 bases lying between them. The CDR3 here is CASSPGEASSGNTIYF. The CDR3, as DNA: TGTGCCAGCTCACCCGGCGAAGCGAGCTCTGGAAACACCATATATTTT.

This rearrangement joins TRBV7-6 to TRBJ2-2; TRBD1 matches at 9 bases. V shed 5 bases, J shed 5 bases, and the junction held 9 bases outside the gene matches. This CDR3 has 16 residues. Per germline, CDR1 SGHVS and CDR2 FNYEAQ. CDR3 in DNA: TGTGCCAGCAGCCCCCGGGATGGACAGGGGACCGGGGAGCTGTTTTTT. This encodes CASSPRDGQGTGELFF. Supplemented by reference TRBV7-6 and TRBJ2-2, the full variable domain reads GAGVSQSPRYKVTKRGQDVALRCDPISGHVSLYWYRQALGQGPEFLTYFNYEAQQDKSGLPNDRFSAERPEGSISTLTIQRTEQRDSAMYRCASSPRDGQGTGELFFGEGSRLTVL.

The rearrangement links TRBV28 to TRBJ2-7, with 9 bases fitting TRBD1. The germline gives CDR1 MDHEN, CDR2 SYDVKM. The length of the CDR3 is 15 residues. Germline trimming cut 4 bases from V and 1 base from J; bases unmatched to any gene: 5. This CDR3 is CASSWIGTGSYEQYF. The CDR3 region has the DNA TGTGCCAGCAGTTGGATCGGGACAGGGTCCTACGAGCAGTACTTC.

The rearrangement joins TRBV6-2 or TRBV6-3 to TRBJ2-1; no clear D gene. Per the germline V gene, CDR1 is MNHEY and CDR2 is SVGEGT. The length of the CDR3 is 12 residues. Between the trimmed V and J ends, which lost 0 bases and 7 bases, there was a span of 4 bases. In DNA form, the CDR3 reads TGTGCCAGCAGTTACTCGTGGAATGAGCAGTTCTTC. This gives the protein CASSYSWNEQFF.

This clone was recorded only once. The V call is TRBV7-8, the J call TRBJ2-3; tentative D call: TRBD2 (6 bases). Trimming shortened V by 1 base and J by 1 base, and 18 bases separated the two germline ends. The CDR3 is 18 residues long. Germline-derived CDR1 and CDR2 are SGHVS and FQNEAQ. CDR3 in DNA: TGTGCCAGCAGCTTAGTTAGGCCGGGCGGGACCCGCACAGATACGCAGTATTTT. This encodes CASSLVRPGGTRTDTQYF.

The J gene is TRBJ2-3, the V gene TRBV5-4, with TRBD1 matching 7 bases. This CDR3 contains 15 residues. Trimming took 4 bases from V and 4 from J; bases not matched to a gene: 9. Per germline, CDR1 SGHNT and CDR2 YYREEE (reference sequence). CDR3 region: CASSPKTGPADTQYF. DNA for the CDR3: TGTGCCAGCAGCCCAAAGACAGGGCCCGCAGATACGCAGTATTTT.

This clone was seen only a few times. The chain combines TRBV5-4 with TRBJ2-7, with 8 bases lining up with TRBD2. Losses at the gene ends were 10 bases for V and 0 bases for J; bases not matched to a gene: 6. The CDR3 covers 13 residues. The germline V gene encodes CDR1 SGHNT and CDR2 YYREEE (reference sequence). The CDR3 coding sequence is TGTGCCGTGGGGGCGGGGGGCTCCTACGAGCAGTACTTC. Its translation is CAVGAGGSYEQYF. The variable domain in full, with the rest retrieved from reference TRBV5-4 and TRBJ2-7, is ETGVTQSPTHLIKTRGQQVTLRCSSQSGHNTVSWYQQALGQGPQFIFQYYREEENGRGNFPPRFSGLQFPNYSSELNVNALELDDSALYLCAVGAGGSYEQYFGPGTRLTVT.

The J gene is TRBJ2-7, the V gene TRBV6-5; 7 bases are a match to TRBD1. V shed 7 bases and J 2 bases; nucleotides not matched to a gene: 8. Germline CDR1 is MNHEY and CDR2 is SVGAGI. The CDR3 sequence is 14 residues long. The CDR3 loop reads CASIRTGAPYEQYF. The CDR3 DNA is TGTGCCAGCATTAGAACAGGGGCCCCCTACGAGCAGTACTTC.

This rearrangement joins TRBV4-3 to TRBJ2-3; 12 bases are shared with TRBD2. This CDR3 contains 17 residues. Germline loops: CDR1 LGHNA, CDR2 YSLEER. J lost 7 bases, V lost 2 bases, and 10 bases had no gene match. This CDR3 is CASSQRHPTSGSNTQYF. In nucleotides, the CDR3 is TGCGCCAGCAGCCAACGCCACCCGACTAGCGGGAGTAATACGCAGTATTTT.

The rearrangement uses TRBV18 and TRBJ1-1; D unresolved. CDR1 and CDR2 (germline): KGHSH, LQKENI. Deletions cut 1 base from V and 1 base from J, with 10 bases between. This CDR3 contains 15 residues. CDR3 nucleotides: TGTGCCAGCTCACCACAGGCCGGGCCGAACACTGAAGCTTTCTTT. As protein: CASSPQAGPNTEAFF.

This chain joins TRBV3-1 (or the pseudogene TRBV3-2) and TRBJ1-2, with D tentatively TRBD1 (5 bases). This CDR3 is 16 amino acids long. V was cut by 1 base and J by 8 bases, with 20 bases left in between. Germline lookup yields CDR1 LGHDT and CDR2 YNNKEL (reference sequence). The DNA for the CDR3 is TGTGCCAGCAGCCAAGGGAGGGCTAGGGGCGAGGGCGGCTACACCTTC. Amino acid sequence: CASSQGRARGEGGYTF.

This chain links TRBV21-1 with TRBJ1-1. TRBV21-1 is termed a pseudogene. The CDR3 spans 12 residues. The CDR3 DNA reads TGTGCCAGCCGACGGGAGAACACTGAAGCTTTCTTT. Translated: CASRRENTEAFF.

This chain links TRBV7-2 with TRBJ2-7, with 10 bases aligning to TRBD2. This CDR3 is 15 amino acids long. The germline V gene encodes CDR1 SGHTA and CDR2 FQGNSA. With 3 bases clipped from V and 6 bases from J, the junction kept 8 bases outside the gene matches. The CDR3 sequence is CASSFTFSGGPEQYF. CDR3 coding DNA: TGTGCCAGCAGCTTTACCTTTAGCGGGGGGCCCGAGCAGTACTTC.

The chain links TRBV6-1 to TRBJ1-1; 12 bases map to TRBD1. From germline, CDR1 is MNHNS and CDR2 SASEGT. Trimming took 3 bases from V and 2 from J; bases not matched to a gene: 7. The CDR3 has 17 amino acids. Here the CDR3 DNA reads TGTGCCAGCAGTGATTGGGACAGGGGGCGGCACAACACTGAAGCTTTCTTT. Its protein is CASSDWDRGRHNTEAFF.

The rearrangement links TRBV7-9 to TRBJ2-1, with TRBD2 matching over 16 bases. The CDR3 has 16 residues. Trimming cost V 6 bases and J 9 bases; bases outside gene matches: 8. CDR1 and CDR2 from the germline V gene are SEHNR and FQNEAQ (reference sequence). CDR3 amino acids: CASSPGTSGGESEQFF. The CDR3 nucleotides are TGTGCCAGCAGTCCCGGGACTAGCGGGGGGGAGTCTGAGCAGTTCTTC.

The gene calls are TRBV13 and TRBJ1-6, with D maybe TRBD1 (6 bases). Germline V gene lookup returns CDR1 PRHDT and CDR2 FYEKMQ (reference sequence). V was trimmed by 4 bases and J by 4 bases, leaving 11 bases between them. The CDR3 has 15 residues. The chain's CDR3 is CASSSRTAYNSPLHF. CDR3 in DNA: TGTGCCAGCAGCTCTCGGACAGCTTATAATTCACCCCTCCACTTT.

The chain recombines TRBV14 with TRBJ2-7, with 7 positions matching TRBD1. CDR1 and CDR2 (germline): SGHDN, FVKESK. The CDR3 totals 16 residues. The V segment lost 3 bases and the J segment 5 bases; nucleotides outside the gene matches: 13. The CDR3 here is CASSHARQGRLNEQYF. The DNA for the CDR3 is TGTGCCAGCAGCCACGCTCGACAGGGAAGACTCAACGAGCAGTACTTC.

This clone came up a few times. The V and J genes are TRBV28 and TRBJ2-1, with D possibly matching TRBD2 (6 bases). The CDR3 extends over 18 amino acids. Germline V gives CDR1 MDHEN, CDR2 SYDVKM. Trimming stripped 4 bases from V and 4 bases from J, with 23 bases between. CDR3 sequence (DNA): TGTGCCAGCAGTTCCGTCACTAGCAACGAATCTCCTTACAATGAGCAGTTCTTC. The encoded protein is CASSSVTSNESPYNEQFF.

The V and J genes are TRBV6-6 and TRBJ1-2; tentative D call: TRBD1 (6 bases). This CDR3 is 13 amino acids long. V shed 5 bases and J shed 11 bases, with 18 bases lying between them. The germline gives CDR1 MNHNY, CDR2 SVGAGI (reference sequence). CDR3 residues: CASSHLGQKWYTF. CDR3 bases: TGTGCCAGCAGTCACTTAGGACAGAAATGGTACACCTTC.

CDR3 sequence reads: CATSVGYNEQFF. DNA of the CDR3: TGTGCCACCAGTGTGGGCTACAATGAGCAGTTCTTC. This chain links TRBV15 with TRBJ2-1; no clear D. The CDR3 is 12 residues long. The V and J ends lost 6 bases and 3 bases respectively, with 6 bases between them. Germline-derived CDR1 and CDR2 are LNHNV and YYDKDF (reference sequence).